What follows is one TCR beta chain and its context. Its matching antigen is unknown. The sample comes from a study of graft-versus-host responses after intestinal transplantation. CDR1 is LNHDA and CDR2 is SQIVND in the germline V gene (reference sequence). V was clipped by 3 bases and J by 2 bases, with 8 bases between them. The CDR3 loop spans 13 amino acids. Assay: immunoSEQ multiplex PCR; the TCRdb copy retains only in-frame clones and omits some. Of 25,000 to 30,000 clones listed, around 92% are singletons. Study-wide points: Among circulating GvH clones, peak levels were associated with early post-transplant declines in HvG clones. In recipient marrow, GvH clones were found, and some appeared first in ileum or blood. Those patients showing graft-donor T cell macrochimerism displayed high graft-versus-host to host-versus-graft clonal ratios in allografts.

Sequences were derived from PBMCs, sampled 66 days after intestinal transplant. This receptor was identified in a human patient who received an intestinal transplant, so some T cells may come from the graft donor. This chain connects TRBV19 to TRBJ2-7; D remains ambiguous. The CDR3 DNA follows: TGTGCCAGTAGTATCTTGGGGACCTACGAGCAGTACTTC. It codes for CASSILGTYEQYF.